This T cell receptor beta chain emerged from a study of CD8 T cells in Susac syndrome. The CDR3 contains 14 residues. Germline loops: CDR1 SGHAT, CDR2 FQNNGV. With 1 base removed from V and 1 base from J, the gap between germline ends came to 7 bases. The table lists this clonotype with a count of one. Reverse transcription of roughly 0.5 to 1 ug RNA was carried out with random hexamers. A single record per CDR3 protein comes from TCRdb applying MiXCR to the immunoSEQ multiplex PCR reads. Among fewer than 140,000 distinct CDR3 sequences listed, approximately 94% were seen once. The sample comprised CD8+ T cells from PBMCs. V and J are TRBV11-2 and TRBJ1-1, with D hard to call. The receptor was isolated from a human donor with Susac syndrome. CDR3 in amino acids: CASSLGLANTEAFF. The CDR3 region has the DNA TGTGCCAGCAGCTTAGGACTGGCGAACACTGAAGCTTTCTTT.